The TCR beta chain under discussion was sequenced for a study of identical twins. Study observations and caveats: Within monozygotic twins, out-of-frame TCR alpha sharing was underestimated by the models.

One entry per CDR3 protein results from TCRdb running MiXCR on the 5' RACE reads. The data hold 200,000 to 250,000 distinct CDR3 sequences, with about 7.5% observed a single time. This clonotype was counted many times. The antigen is undetermined. The same specimen was also included in a second study, on yellow fever vaccine responses in identical twins.

Sequenced sample: memory (CD45RO+) T cells sorted from blood. The source is a woman aged 18-30 years in good health.

The CDR3 spells CASSKVRRTATNPSNTGELFF. The CDR3 region has the DNA TGTGCCAGCAGCAAAGTACGTCGGACAGCTACTAACCCCTCGAACACCGGGGAGCTGTTTTTT. V is TRBV21-1 and J is TRBJ2-2; the table assigns TRBD1, which was not confirmed against the DNA. TRBV21-1 is deemed a pseudogene. This CDR3 comprises 21 residues.